One sample yielded the 29 T cell receptor beta chains listed below, sequenced in a study of cytomegalovirus exposure and HLA in healthy donors. The PCR ran on 60 Vbeta and 13 Jbeta primers. Libraries were prepared by immunoSEQ multiplex PCR; TCRdb keeps only in-frame clonotypes and omits some of them. The sample consists of roughly 100,000 clones, 70% to 85% of them appearing once. Sequencing was done on a sample of PBMCs. Receptor source: a man between 60 and 75 years old in good health and CMV-seronegative.

V gene TRBV23-1 combines with J gene TRBJ1-1; unclear D gene. TRBV23-1 is sorted into the ORF group, with uncertain function. The CDR3 extends over 15 amino acids. The V end was cut by 4 bases, the J end by 0 bases, with 12 bases between. CDR3 residues: CASSPNRGLNTEAFF. The CDR3 DNA is TGCGCCAGCAGTCCGAATAGAGGGCTGAACACTGAAGCTTTCTTT.

V gene TRBV7-3 combines with J gene TRBJ2-5; D unclear. The V gene lost 1 base and the J gene lost 5 bases, with 8 bases spanning the gap. CDR1 and CDR2 (germline): SGHTA, FQGTGA. The CDR3 length is 13 residues. Written as DNA, the CDR3 is TGTGCCAGCAGCTTAAGGCTAGAGGAGACCCAGTACTTC. Translating it yields CASSLRLEETQYF.

The V and J genes are TRBV9 and TRBJ2-5; maybe TRBD2 (5 bases). Germline V gene lookup returns CDR1 SGDLS and CDR2 YYNGEE. V gave up 4 bases and J gave up 4 bases, with 14 bases separating them. The CDR3 runs to 14 residues. The CDR3 nucleotides read TGTGCCAGCAGCCGATCGAGGGCCCTAGAGACCCAGTACTTC. Its protein product is CASSRSRALETQYF.

V gene TRBV5-1 combines with J gene TRBJ2-5; weak D call: TRBD2 (5 bases). V was pared by 0 bases and J by 4 bases, with 13 bases between. Germline V gene data show CDR1 as SGHRS and CDR2 as YFSETQ. The CDR3 is 15 residues long. This CDR3 is CASSLVSSPSETQYF. The CDR3 DNA is TGCGCCAGCAGCTTGGTATCTAGCCCCTCAGAGACCCAGTACTTC.

The chain uses TRBV6-1 and TRBJ1-2; 10 bases fit TRBD1. Losses at the gene ends were 6 bases for V and 4 bases for J; bases not matched to a gene: 8. CDR3 length: 15 residues. From germline, CDR1 is MNHNS and CDR2 SASEGT. DNA for the CDR3: TGTGCCAGCAGCGTAGGACAGGGGGGTAGCTATGGCTACACCTTC. Translating gives CASSVGQGGSYGYTF.

The chain couples TRBV7-6 to TRBJ2-3, with 12 bases matching TRBD2. The CDR3 totals 16 residues. CDR1 and CDR2 (germline): SGHVS, FNYEAQ. V lost 1 base, J lost 6 bases, and 5 bases stayed unmatched. The CDR3 protein is CASSLVPSGGADTQYF. The CDR3 bases are TGTGCCAGCAGCTTAGTCCCTAGCGGGGGGGCGGATACGCAGTATTTT.

The chain has TRBV4-2 and TRBJ1-4, with unresolved D. This CDR3 contains 14 residues. V dropped 1 base and J dropped 7 bases, with 10 bases sitting between them. CDR1 is LGHNA and CDR2 is YNFKEQ in the germline V gene. The CDR3 reads CASSQAGTLEKLFF. CDR3 sequence (DNA): TGTGCCAGCAGCCAAGCAGGTACCCTTGAAAAACTGTTTTTT.

This sequence joins TRBV7-9 and TRBJ2-7; weak D call: TRBD1 (6 bases). The CDR3 is made up of 13 amino acids. CDR1 is SEHNR, CDR2 FQNEAQ, per germline (reference sequence). Trimming removed 7 bases from V and 0 bases from J, with 10 bases in between. The CDR3, as DNA: TGTGCCAGCACTGGGGGCCGCTCCTACGAGCAGTACTTC. Protein product: CASTGGRSYEQYF.

The chain couples TRBV25-1 to TRBJ2-1; 8 bases map to TRBD1. CDR3 length: 16 amino acids. Germline V gene lookup returns CDR1 MGHDK and CDR2 SYGVNS. J gave up 5 bases and V 6 bases, and 12 bases lay outside the gene matches. The CDR3 is CASSELRDRPDNEQFF. The CDR3 DNA is TGTGCCAGCAGCGAGCTTCGGGACAGGCCAGACAATGAGCAGTTCTTC.

This chain links TRBV10-3 with TRBJ2-1; TRBD1 matches 7 bases. CDR3 length: 16 residues. In germline, CDR1 is ENHRY, CDR2 SYGVKD. The V gene end was trimmed by 4 bases and the J gene end by 0 bases; junction bases not matched to a gene: 6. The CDR3: CAISGQGSSSYNEQFF. CDR3 nucleotide sequence: TGTGCCATCAGTGGACAGGGCTCAAGCTCCTACAATGAGCAGTTCTTC.

This chain connects TRBV5-4 to TRBJ2-1; TRBD2 matches 9 bases. This CDR3 is 14 amino acids long. V was clipped by 4 bases and J by 9 bases; unmatched bases: 8. CDR1 is SGHNT and CDR2 is YYREEE in the germline V gene (reference sequence). In DNA, the CDR3 is TGTGCCAGCAGCGGAGGACTAGCGCAGACTGAGCAGTTCTTC. Residues: CASSGGLAQTEQFF. Together with reference TRBV5-4 and TRBJ2-1, the CDR3 gives the full variable domain: ETGVTQSPTHLIKTRGQQVTLRCSSQSGHNTVSWYQQALGQGPQFIFQYYREEENGRGNFPPRFSGLQFPNYSSELNVNALELDDSALYLCASSGGLAQTEQFFGPGTRLTVL.

The chain recombines TRBV5-4 with TRBJ2-3, with 7 bases lining up with TRBD2. The trim removed 0 bases at V and 4 bases at J, leaving 5 bases unmatched. CDR1 and CDR2 from the germline V gene are SGHNT and YYREEE (reference sequence). The length of the CDR3 is 15 residues. CDR3 loop: CASSLGGGEADTQYF. CDR3 DNA: TGTGCCAGCAGCTTGGGGGGGGGTGAGGCAGATACGCAGTATTTT.

The rearrangement links TRBV6-4 to TRBJ2-7; 9 bases line up with TRBD2. CDR1 is MRHNA, CDR2 SNTAGT, per germline. This CDR3 has 13 amino acids. The V segment lost 7 bases and the J segment 9 bases; nucleotides outside the gene matches: 10. The CDR3: CASKAGGASAQYV. In nucleotides, the CDR3 is TGTGCCAGCAAGGCGGGGGGGGCCTCAGCGCAGTACGTC.

The gene calls are TRBV5-1 and TRBJ1-2; D gene ambiguous. V shed 1 base and J shed 4 bases, with 11 bases lying between them. The CDR3 spans 14 residues. From germline, CDR1 is SGHRS and CDR2 YFSETQ. CDR3 nucleotide sequence: TGCGCCAGCAGCTTGAGTATGGAGAGCTATGGCTACACCTTC. Its protein product is CASSLSMESYGYTF.

This clone was seen more than once but under ten times. The V and J genes are TRBV5-1 and TRBJ1-5, with D hard to call. The V gene's germline CDR1 is SGHRS and CDR2 YFSETQ. The CDR3 runs 14 residues. Trimming took 0 bases from V and 0 from J, leaving 4 bases between them. Written as DNA, the CDR3 is TGCGCCAGCAGCTTGGGGGCTAGCAATCAGCCCCAGCATTTT. Translating it yields CASSLGASNQPQHF.

The chain employs TRBV7-3 and TRBJ2-6; tentatively, D is TRBD2 (6 bases). CDR3 length: 16 amino acids. Germline CDR1 reads SGHTA; CDR2 reads FQGTGA. V gave up 4 bases and J gave up 0 bases, with 10 bases separating them. CDR3 residues: CASSSPGSSGANVLTF. In DNA form, the CDR3 reads TGTGCCAGCAGCTCCCCCGGGAGCTCTGGGGCCAACGTCCTGACTTTC.

The J gene is TRBJ2-2, the V gene TRBV7-3, with 11 bases aligning to TRBD2. The germline V gene encodes CDR1 SGHTA and CDR2 FQGTGA. The CDR3 is 17 amino acids. The junction had 7 bases not matched to a gene; V was cut back by 3 bases and J by 4 bases. The CDR3 region has the DNA TGTGCCAGCAGCTTCACGACTAGCGGGGTTTCCACCGGGGAGCTGTTTTTT. It specifies CASSFTTSGVSTGELFF.

The chain carries TRBV5-1 and TRBJ2-3; 7 positions agree with TRBD1. This CDR3 is 15 amino acids long. Germline V gives CDR1 SGHRS, CDR2 YFSETQ. V was clipped by 7 bases and J by 1 base; unmatched bases: 9. The CDR3: CASGEQGTGTDTQYF. CDR3 bases: TGCGCCAGCGGTGAACAGGGGACAGGCACAGATACGCAGTATTTT.

This clone came up a few times. The chain combines TRBV7-3 with TRBJ2-4; 7 positions agree with TRBD1. The CDR3 is made up of 14 amino acids. Germline CDR1 is SGHTA and CDR2 is FQGTGA. J gave up 6 bases and V 2 bases, and 4 bases lay outside the gene matches. CDR3 DNA: TGTGCCAGCAGCTTAGATGGGACAGCAAACATTCAGTACTTC. Translating it yields CASSLDGTANIQYF.

This chain connects TRBV19 to TRBJ1-4; D possibly corresponds to TRBD1 (5 bases). Germline V lookup: CDR1 LNHDA, CDR2 SQIVND (reference sequence). V lost 5 bases, J lost 1 base, and 14 bases lay in between. The CDR3 sequence is 16 residues long. This CDR3 reads CASSVPGRQTNEKLFF. The CDR3 region has the DNA TGTGCCAGTAGTGTCCCAGGGAGGCAAACTAATGAAAAACTGTTTTTT.

The J gene is TRBJ1-5, the V gene TRBV28, with a tentative D call TRBD1 (5 bases). This CDR3 is built from 12 residues. The germline CDR1 and CDR2 sequences are MDHEN and SYDVKM. V was pared by 9 bases and J by 7 bases, with 13 bases between. The DNA of the CDR3 is TGTGCCAGTAGACAGAGAAACCAGCCCCAGCATTTT. Amino acid sequence: CASRQRNQPQHF.

The J gene is TRBJ2-5, the V gene TRBV5-1; no firm D call. This CDR3 spans 13 amino acids. V was shortened by 4 bases and J by 1 base, with 8 bases between the two germline ends. Per the germline V gene, CDR1 is SGHRS and CDR2 is YFSETQ. The CDR3: CASSPSVQETQYF. Here the CDR3 DNA reads TGCGCCAGCAGCCCGTCCGTCCAAGAGACCCAGTACTTC.

J is TRBJ1-4 and V is TRBV4-3; D gene ambiguous. Germline loops: CDR1 LGHNA, CDR2 YSLEER. V lost 4 bases and J 2 bases, leaving 11 bases between the germline ends. The CDR3 consists of 15 residues. The CDR3 protein is CASSPYPRTNEKLFF. The CDR3 DNA sequence: TGCGCCAGCAGCCCTTACCCCAGGACTAATGAAAAACTGTTTTTT.

V is TRBV19 and J is TRBJ2-3; 7 bases fit TRBD2. The V and J ends lost 6 bases and 2 bases, in that order; junction bases with no gene match: 14. The CDR3 loop spans 17 amino acids. Germline CDR1 is LNHDA and CDR2 is SQIVND (reference sequence). The DNA of the CDR3 is TGTGCCAGTAGCCGTGATTCCGGGGGGACTTCCACAGATACGCAGTATTTT. As protein: CASSRDSGGTSTDTQYF.

In this sample, this clone turned up a few times. The V and J genes are TRBV2 and TRBJ2-1; D perhaps matches TRBD2 (6 bases). Trimming stripped 8 bases from V and 9 bases from J, with 17 bases between. Germline values: CDR1 SNHLY, CDR2 FYNNEI. CDR3 length equals 13 residues. Here the CDR3 DNA reads TGTGCCAGCCAAGCTGGGCCCGGGGGTGAGCAGTTCTTC. Its translation is CASQAGPGGEQFF.

The DNA for the CDR3 is TGTGCCAGCAGCTTGGGGCAGACAGGGACCTCCACAGATACGCAGTATTTT. This translates into CASSLGQTGTSTDTQYF. The chain joins TRBV5-4 to TRBJ2-3, with TRBD1 matching over 7 bases. The CDR3 totals 17 residues. Germline CDR1 SGHNT, CDR2 YYREEE (reference sequence). Trimming took 0 bases from V and 2 from J; bases not matched to a gene: 9.

This chain connects TRBV30 to TRBJ1-1, with 8 bases aligning to TRBD1. Trimming removed 2 bases from V and 3 bases from J; junction bases left unmatched: 2. This CDR3 is built from 13 residues. The germline V gene has CDR1 GTSNPN and CDR2 SVGIG (reference sequence). The CDR3 nucleotides read TGTGCCTGGAGTAAGGACAGGGACACTGAAGCTTTCTTT. Protein product: CAWSKDRDTEAFF.

J is TRBJ2-1 and V is TRBV5-1, with 8 nucleotides matching TRBD2. This CDR3 is 12 amino acids long. Germline loops: CDR1 SGHRS, CDR2 YFSETQ. Losses at the gene ends were 6 bases for V and 6 bases for J; bases not matched to a gene: 2. CDR3 protein: CASIRGGNEQFF. In DNA form, the CDR3 reads TGCGCCAGCATCCGGGGGGGCAATGAGCAGTTCTTC.

The V call is TRBV6-5, the J call TRBJ2-5, with a possible D match to TRBD1 (6 bases). CDR3 length: 16 residues. Germline V gene sequence: CDR1 MNHEY, CDR2 SVGAGI. Trimming shortened V by 0 bases and J by 2 bases, and 13 bases separated the two germline ends. The CDR3 coding sequence is TGTGCCAGCAGTTACTCCGGGACACCACTTCAAGAGACCCAGTACTTC. Translation: CASSYSGTPLQETQYF.